This T cell receptor beta chain comes out of a study of T-cell memory formation after mild COVID-19. Regarding the study as a whole: SARS-CoV-2 specificity of second-wave clones peaking day 37 was unconfirmed. Cross-reactive memory apparently joined, as some responding clones appeared in pre-infection memory.

Germline CDR1 and CDR2: LGHNA and YSLEER. Unmatched junction bases numbered 10, after V lost 0 bases and J lost 3 bases. The CDR3 loop spans 18 amino acids. In TCRdb, the 5' RACE reads were re-called with MiXCR into one record per CDR3 protein. The sample has about 340,000 distinct CDR3 sequences; 10% to 15% are singletons. In this sample, this clonotype turned up a few times. Its antigen is unidentified. The TCR originated in a man aged 18 to 35 who had mild COVID-19 (a few samples of this study predate the infection). Cell type and time point are not known. This chain joins TRBV4-3 and TRBJ2-3; 9 bases agree with TRBD1. The specimen sequenced was PBMCs or a T cell subset sorted from them (not recorded which). DNA for the CDR3: TGCGCCAGCAGCCAAGAAGGGCATTTGGGGACAGGGACAGATACGCAGTATTTT. Encoded protein: CASSQEGHLGTGTDTQYF.